This T cell receptor beta chain was captured by sequencing in a study of CD8 T cells in Susac syndrome. Findings of the study overall: The TCR sequencing and HLA analysis in the study involved a relatively small number of individuals, as the study acknowledged.

With random hexamers, reverse transcription was performed on roughly 0.5 to 1 ug of RNA. The method of amplification for TCR beta CDR3 was immunoSEQ multiplex PCR, covering 54 Vbeta and 13 Jbeta. TCRdb processed the immunoSEQ multiplex PCR reads anew with MiXCR; each CDR3 protein has one entry. The table records 150,000 or so distinct CDR3 sequences, just over 90% of them present only once. In this sample, this clonotype turned up once. Antigen specificity is unknown. This CDR3 has 13 amino acids. Deletions cut 0 bases from V and 5 bases from J, with 11 bases between. The germline V gene has CDR1 DFQATT and CDR2 SNEGSKA (reference sequence).

The chain is built from TRBV20-1 and TRBJ2-7; weak D call: TRBD1 (6 bases). Material: CD4+ T cells from PBMCs. This sequence originates from a human donor in good health. The CDR3: CSARDYRVDEQYF. In DNA form, the CDR3 reads TGCAGTGCTAGAGATTACAGGGTCGACGAGCAGTACTTC.